This T cell receptor beta chain comes out of a study of technical replicates of blood from a handful of donors. Only one count was recorded for this clone. Per the germline V gene, CDR1 is SEHNR and CDR2 is FQNEAQ (reference sequence). The CDR3 is 17 residues long. The J segment lost 2 bases and the V segment lost 5 bases, leaving 8 bases of the junction unmatched. Using immunoSEQ multiplex PCR, the repertoire was profiled, and TCRdb retains in-frame clones only, with some absent. In the table there are some 87,000 clones, 90% to 95% of which are singletons. This TCR was sampled from a human donor in good health. Sequenced input: T cells isolated from PBMCs. The rearrangement links TRBV7-9 to TRBJ1-4; 10 bases align to TRBD1. The CDR3 reads CASSPRTGGNTNEKLFF. DNA for the CDR3: TGTGCCAGCAGCCCGCGGACAGGGGGGAACACTAATGAAAAACTGTTTTTT.